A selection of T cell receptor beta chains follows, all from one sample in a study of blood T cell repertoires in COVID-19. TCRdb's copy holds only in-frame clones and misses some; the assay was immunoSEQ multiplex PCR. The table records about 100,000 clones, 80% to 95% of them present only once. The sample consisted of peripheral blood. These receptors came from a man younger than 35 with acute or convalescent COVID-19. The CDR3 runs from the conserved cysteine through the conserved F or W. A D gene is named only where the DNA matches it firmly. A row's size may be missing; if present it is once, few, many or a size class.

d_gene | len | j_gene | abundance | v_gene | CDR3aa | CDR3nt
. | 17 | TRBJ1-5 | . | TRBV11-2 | CASSLVSTAYSNQPQHF | TGTGCCAGCAGCTTAGTGTCGACAGCATATAGCAATCAGCCCCAGCATTTT
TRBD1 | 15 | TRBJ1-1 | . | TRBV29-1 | CSVGAGGIGNTEAFF | TGCAGCGTTGGCGCAGGGGGCATTGGGAACACTGAAGCTTTCTTT
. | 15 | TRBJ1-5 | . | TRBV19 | CASSTLSWGNQPQHF | TGTGCCAGTAGTACCCTTAGCTGGGGCAATCAGCCCCAGCATTTT
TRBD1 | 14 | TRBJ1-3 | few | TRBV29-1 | CSVTGTATGNTIYF | TGCAGCGTCACCGGGACAGCGACTGGAAACACCATATATTTT
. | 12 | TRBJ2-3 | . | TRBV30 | CAWQSSSDTQYF | TGTGCCTGGCAGTCTAGCTCGGATACGCAGTATTTT
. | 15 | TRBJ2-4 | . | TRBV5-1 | CASRSGVLAKNIQYF | TGCGCCAGCAGATCCGGGGTTTTAGCCAAAAACATTCAGTACTTC
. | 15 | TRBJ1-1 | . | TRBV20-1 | CSASRATGVNTEAFF | TGCAGTGCTAGTCGGGCTACGGGGGTGAACACTGAAGCTTTCTTT
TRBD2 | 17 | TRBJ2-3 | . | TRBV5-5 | CASSSRTSGISTDTQYF | TGTGCCAGCAGCTCTCGGACTAGCGGGATAAGCACAGATACGCAGTATTTT
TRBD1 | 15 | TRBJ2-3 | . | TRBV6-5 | CASSRTGGNTDTQYF | TGTGCCAGCTCACGGACAGGGGGCAACACAGATACGCAGTATTTT
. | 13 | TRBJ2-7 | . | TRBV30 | CAWSRTESYEQYF | TGTGCCTGGAGCCGGACAGAGAGCTACGAGCAGTACTTC
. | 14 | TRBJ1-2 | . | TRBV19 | CASSKPQTNYGYTF | TGTGCCAGTTCTAAGCCACAGACAAACTATGGCTACACCTTC
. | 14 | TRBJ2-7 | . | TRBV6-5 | CASSPSLAGQKQYF | TGTGCCAGCAGCCCATCCTTAGCAGGACAGAAGCAGTACTTC
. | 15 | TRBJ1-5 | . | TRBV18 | CASSPTGRVDQPQHF | TGTGCCAGCTCACCAACAGGGAGAGTGGATCAGCCCCAGCATTTT
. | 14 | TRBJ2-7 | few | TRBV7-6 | CASSPIFQSYEQYF | TGTGCCAGCAGCCCCATTTTCCAGTCCTACGAGCAGTACTTC
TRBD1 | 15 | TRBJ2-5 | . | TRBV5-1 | CASSTRQGAGETQYF | TGCGCCAGCAGCACGCGACAGGGGGCAGGAGAGACCCAGTACTTC
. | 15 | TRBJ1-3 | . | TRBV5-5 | CASSFPGDLGNTIYF | TGTGCCAGCAGCTTCCCGGGGGACCTTGGAAACACCATATATTTT
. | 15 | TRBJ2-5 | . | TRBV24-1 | CATSDLQGDQETQYF | TGTGCCACCAGTGATTTGCAAGGGGACCAAGAGACCCAGTACTTC
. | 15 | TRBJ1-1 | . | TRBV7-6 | CASSLWGDANTEAFF | TGTGCCAGCAGCTTATGGGGAGATGCGAACACTGAAGCTTTCTTT
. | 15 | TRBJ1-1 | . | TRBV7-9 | CASSPSQGQGTEAFF | TGTGCCAGCAGCCCCTCCCAGGGGCAGGGCACTGAAGCTTTCTTT
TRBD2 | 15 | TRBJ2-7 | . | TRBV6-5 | CASSYSGGVGHEQYF | TGTGCCAGCAGTTACAGCGGGGGCGTAGGCCACGAGCAGTACTTC
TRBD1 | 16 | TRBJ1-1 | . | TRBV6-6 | CASSTGQGAVDTEAFF | TGTGCCAGCAGTACCGGACAGGGGGCTGTGGACACTGAAGCTTTCTTT
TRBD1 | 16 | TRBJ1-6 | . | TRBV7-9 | CASSRRTGSNNSPLHF | TGTGCCAGCAGCCGAAGGACAGGGAGCAATAATTCACCCCTCCACTTT
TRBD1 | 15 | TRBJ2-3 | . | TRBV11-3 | CASSQGVTPTDTQYF | TGTGCCAGCAGCCAGGGGGTAACCCCCACAGATACGCAGTATTTT
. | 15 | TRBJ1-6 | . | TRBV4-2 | CASSQEGRGSQDLHF | TGTGCCAGCAGCCAAGAAGGCCGCGGATCACAAGACCTCCACTTT
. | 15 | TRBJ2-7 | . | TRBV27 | CASSFRGGRDYEQYF | TGTGCCAGCAGTTTCAGAGGAGGCCGGGACTACGAGCAGTACTTC
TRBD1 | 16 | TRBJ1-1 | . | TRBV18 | CASSPLGQGMNTEAFF | TGTGCCAGCTCACCACTGGGACAGGGAATGAACACTGAAGCTTTCTTT
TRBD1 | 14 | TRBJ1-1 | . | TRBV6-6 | CASRPGTAVPEAFF | TGTGCCAGCAGACCGGGGACAGCCGTCCCTGAAGCTTTCTTT
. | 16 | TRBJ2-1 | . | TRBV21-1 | CASSKSPPRSYNEQFF | TGTGCCAGCAGCAAAAGCCCACCCCGCTCCTACAATGAGCAGTTCTTC
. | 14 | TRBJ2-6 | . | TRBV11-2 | CASSSFSGANVLTF | TGTGCCAGCAGCTCATTCTCTGGGGCCAACGTCCTGACTTTC
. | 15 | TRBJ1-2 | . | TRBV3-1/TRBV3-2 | CASSQEAPRGYGYTF | TGTGCCAGCAGCCAAGAGGCTCCAAGGGGCTATGGCTACACCTTC
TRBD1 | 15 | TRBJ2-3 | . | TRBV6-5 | CASRSSGTVRDTQYF | TGTGCCAGCAGATCCTCTGGGACAGTAAGAGATACGCAGTATTTT
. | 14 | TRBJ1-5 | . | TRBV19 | CASSLQGLNQPQHF | TGTGCCAGTAGTCTACAGGGCCTGAATCAGCCCCAGCATTTT